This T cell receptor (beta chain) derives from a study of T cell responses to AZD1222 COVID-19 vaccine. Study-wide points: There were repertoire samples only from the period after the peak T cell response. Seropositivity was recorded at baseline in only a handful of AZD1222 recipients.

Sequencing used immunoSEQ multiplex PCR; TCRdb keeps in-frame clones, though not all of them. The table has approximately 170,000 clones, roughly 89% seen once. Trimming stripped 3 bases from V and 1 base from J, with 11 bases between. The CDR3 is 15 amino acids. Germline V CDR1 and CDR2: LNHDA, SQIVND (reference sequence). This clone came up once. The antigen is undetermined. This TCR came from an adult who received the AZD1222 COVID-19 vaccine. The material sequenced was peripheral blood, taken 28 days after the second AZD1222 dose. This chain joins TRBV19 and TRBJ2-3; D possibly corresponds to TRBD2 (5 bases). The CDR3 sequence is CASSILGARTDTQYF. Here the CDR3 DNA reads TGTGCCAGTAGTATCTTGGGAGCTCGCACAGATACGCAGTATTTT.